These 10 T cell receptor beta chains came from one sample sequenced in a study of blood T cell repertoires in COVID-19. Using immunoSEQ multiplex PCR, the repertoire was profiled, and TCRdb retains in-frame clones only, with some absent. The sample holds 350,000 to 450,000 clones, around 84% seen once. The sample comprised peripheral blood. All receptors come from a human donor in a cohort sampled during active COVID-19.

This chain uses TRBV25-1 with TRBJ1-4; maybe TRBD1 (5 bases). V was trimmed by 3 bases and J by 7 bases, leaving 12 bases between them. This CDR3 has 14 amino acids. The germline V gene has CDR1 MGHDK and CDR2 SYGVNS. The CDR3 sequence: CASSEGGEFEKLFF. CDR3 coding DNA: TGTGCCAGCAGTGAGGGGGGGGAGTTTGAAAAACTGTTTTTT.

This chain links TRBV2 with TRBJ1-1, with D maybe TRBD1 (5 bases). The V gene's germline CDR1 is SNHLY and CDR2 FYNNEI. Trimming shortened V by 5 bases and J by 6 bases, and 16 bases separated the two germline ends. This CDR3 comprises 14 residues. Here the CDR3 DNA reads TGTGCCAGCAGTACCCTCAAGGGGATCGCTGAAGCTTTCTTT. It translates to CASSTLKGIAEAFF.

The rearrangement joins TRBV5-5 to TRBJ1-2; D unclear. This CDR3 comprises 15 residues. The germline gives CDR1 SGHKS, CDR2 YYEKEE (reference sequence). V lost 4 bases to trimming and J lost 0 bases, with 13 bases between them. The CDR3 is CASSPYQEANYGYTF. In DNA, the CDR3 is TGTGCCAGCAGCCCCTATCAGGAAGCTAACTATGGCTACACCTTC.

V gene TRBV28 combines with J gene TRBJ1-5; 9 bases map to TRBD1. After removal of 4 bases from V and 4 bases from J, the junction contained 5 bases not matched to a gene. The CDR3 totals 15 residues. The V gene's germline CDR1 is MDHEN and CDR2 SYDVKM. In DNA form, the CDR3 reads TGTGCCAGCAGTTCTCTGGACAGGGGTAATCAGCCCCAGCATTTT. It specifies CASSSLDRGNQPQHF.

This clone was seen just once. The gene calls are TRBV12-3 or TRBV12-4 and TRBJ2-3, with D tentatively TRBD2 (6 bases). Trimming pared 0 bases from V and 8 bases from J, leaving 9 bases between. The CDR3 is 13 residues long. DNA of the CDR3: TGTGCCAGCAGTTTAGCGTGGGGAGGTACGCAGTATTTT. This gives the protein CASSLAWGGTQYF.

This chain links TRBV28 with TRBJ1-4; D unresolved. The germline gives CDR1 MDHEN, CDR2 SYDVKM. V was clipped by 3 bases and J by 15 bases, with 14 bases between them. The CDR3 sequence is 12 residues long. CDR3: CASSFPAPGMFF. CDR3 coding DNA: TGTGCCAGCAGTTTTCCCGCCCCCGGTATGTTTTTT.

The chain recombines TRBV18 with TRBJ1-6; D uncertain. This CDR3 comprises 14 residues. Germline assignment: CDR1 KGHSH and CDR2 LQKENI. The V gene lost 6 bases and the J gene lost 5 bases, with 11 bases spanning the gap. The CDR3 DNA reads TGTGCCAGCTCCCCCCTCGGGGATAATTCACCCCTCCACTTT. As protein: CASSPLGDNSPLHF.

The DNA for the CDR3 is TGTGCCAGCAGCTTGGGGAAGGGGGAATGGCCCCAGCATTTT. It encodes CASSLGKGEWPQHF. This chain joins TRBV12-1 and TRBJ1-5; the D segment call TRBD1 is taken from the table without a DNA check. TRBV12-1 is flagged as a pseudogene. This CDR3 spans 14 amino acids.

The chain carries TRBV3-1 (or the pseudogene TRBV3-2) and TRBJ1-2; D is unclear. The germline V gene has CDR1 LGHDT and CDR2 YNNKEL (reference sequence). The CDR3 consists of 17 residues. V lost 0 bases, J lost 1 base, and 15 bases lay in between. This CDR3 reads CASSQETAQEYNYGYTF. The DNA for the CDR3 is TGTGCCAGCAGCCAAGAAACGGCGCAGGAATATAACTATGGCTACACCTTC.

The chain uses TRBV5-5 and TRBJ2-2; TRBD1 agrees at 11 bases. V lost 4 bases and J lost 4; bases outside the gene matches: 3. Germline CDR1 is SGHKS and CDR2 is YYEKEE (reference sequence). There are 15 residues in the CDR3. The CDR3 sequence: CASSVGQGATGELFF. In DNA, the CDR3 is TGTGCCAGCAGCGTCGGACAGGGGGCCACCGGGGAGCTGTTTTTT. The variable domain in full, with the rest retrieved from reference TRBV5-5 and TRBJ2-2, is DAGVTQSPTHLIKTRGQQVTLRCSPISGHKSVSWYQQVLGQGPQFIFQYYEKEERGRGNFPDRFSARQFPNYSSELNVNALLLGDSALYLCASSVGQGATGELFFGEGSRLTVL.